This record looks at one T cell receptor (beta chain) sequence and its context. Germline values: CDR1 LGHDT, CDR2 YNNKEL (reference sequence). This CDR3 region has 15 residues. V lost 4 bases to trimming and J lost 7 bases, with 17 bases between them. The record originates from a study of blood T cells in healthy people across ages. Through a sample-barcoded 5' primer and a J-beta primer mix, a second PCR was run for roughly 6 to 11 cycles. From the 5' RACE reads, TCRdb called clonotypes with MiXCR, one entry per CDR3 protein. The sample holds 1.5 million to 2 million distinct CDR3 sequences, around 50% seen once.

The sequenced sample consisted of blood. This TCR derives from a woman in her forties in good health. This chain joins TRBV3-1 and TRBJ2-1; tentatively, D is TRBD1 or TRBD2 (6 bases each). The CDR3 DNA reads as TGTGCCAGCAGCCTAAGAGGGGGGCGCAGTAATGAGCAGTTCTTC. Its translation is CASSLRGGRSNEQFF.